A selection of T cell receptor beta chains follows, all from one sample in a study of T-cell memory formation after mild COVID-19. TCRdb fed the 5' RACE reads into MiXCR, producing one record per CDR3 protein. The sample contains roughly 160,000 distinct CDR3 sequences, roughly 13% of which appear only once. The sequenced sample consisted of PBMCs or a T cell subset sorted from them (not recorded which). These receptors were taken from a man between 18 and 29 years old who had mild COVID-19 (a few samples of this study predate the infection). Cell type and time point are not known. The CDR3 runs from the conserved cysteine through the conserved F or W. Each record gives: clone size, D gene, V gene, J gene, CDR3 protein, CDR3 DNA. The D gene is left open where the match is weak. Some rows mark clone size as missing; the rest say once, few, many or name a class of expanded clone.

clone size: NA; D gene: TRBD2; V gene: TRBV20-1; J gene: TRBJ2-5; CDR3 protein: CSAPAGALETQYF; CDR3 DNA: TGCAGTGCCCCAGCGGGGGCGTTGGAGACCCAGTACTTC
clone size: few; D gene: NA; V gene: TRBV6-1; J gene: TRBJ1-5; CDR3 protein: CASSEIVRAVAQHF; CDR3 DNA: TGTGCCAGCAGTGAAATCGTACGGGCTGTGGCCCAGCATTTT
clone size: few; D gene: NA; V gene: TRBV7-2; J gene: TRBJ1-2; CDR3 protein: CASSSGHGYGYTF; CDR3 DNA: TGTGCCAGCAGTTCAGGACATGGCTATGGCTACACCTTC
clone size: few; D gene: NA; V gene: TRBV9; J gene: TRBJ2-6; CDR3 protein: CASSVQGGSSGANVLTF; CDR3 DNA: TGTGCCAGCAGCGTTCAGGGGGGTTCCTCTGGGGCCAACGTCCTGACTTTC
clone size: NA; D gene: NA; V gene: TRBV20-1; J gene: TRBJ2-5; CDR3 protein: CSAAGNQETQYF; CDR3 DNA: TGCAGTGCAGCAGGCAACCAAGAGACCCAGTACTTC
clone size: few; D gene: NA; V gene: TRBV19; J gene: TRBJ1-3; CDR3 protein: CATRSGNTIYF; CDR3 DNA: TGTGCGACGAGGTCTGGAAACACCATATATTTT
clone size: NA; D gene: NA; V gene: TRBV7-9; J gene: TRBJ1-3; CDR3 protein: CATRDSGNTIYF; CDR3 DNA: TGTGCCACCCGGGACTCTGGAAACACCATATATTTT
clone size: NA; D gene: NA; V gene: TRBV3-1; J gene: TRBJ2-7; CDR3 protein: CASSQDSRGFGEQYF; CDR3 DNA: TGTGCCAGCAGCCAAGATTCTCGAGGCTTTGGCGAGCAGTACTTC
clone size: few; D gene: NA; V gene: TRBV20-1; J gene: TRBJ2-5; CDR3 protein: CSARVGGETQYF; CDR3 DNA: TGCAGTGCTAGAGTGGGCGGAGAGACCCAGTACTTC
clone size: NA; D gene: NA; V gene: TRBV5-1; J gene: TRBJ1-6; CDR3 protein: CASSPSPRRDSRNSPLHF; CDR3 DNA: TGCGCCAGCAGCCCTTCTCCCCGACGGGATTCGCGTAATTCACCCCTCCACTTT
clone size: many; D gene: NA; V gene: TRBV6-5; J gene: TRBJ1-1; CDR3 protein: CASSYSRSGLLNTEAFF; CDR3 DNA: TGTGCCAGCAGTTACTCGAGGTCAGGACTGTTGAACACTGAAGCTTTCTTT
clone size: many; D gene: NA; V gene: TRBV12-3/TRBV12-4; J gene: TRBJ2-3; CDR3 protein: CASSFQATDTQYF; CDR3 DNA: TGTGCCAGCAGTTTTCAGGCCACAGATACGCAGTATTTT
clone size: few; D gene: NA; V gene: TRBV9; J gene: TRBJ2-5; CDR3 protein: CASSSDSWETQYF; CDR3 DNA: TGTGCCAGCAGCAGCGACAGTTGGGAGACCCAGTACTTC
clone size: NA; D gene: TRBD1; V gene: TRBV20-1; J gene: TRBJ2-1; CDR3 protein: CSARGDRVSYNEQFF; CDR3 DNA: TGCAGTGCTAGAGGGGACAGGGTCTCCTACAATGAGCAGTTCTTC
clone size: NA; D gene: TRBD1; V gene: TRBV20-1; J gene: TRBJ1-5; CDR3 protein: CSASDREQPQHF; CDR3 DNA: TGCAGTGCATCTGACAGGGAACAGCCCCAGCATTTT
clone size: few; D gene: NA; V gene: TRBV11-1; J gene: TRBJ2-3; CDR3 protein: CASSGQRTDTQYF; CDR3 DNA: TGTGCCAGCAGCGGACAGCGCACAGATACGCAGTATTTT
clone size: few; D gene: TRBD2; V gene: TRBV19; J gene: TRBJ2-3; CDR3 protein: CASSILAGGRTDTQYF; CDR3 DNA: TGTGCCAGTAGTATATTAGCGGGGGGTCGCACAGATACGCAGTATTTT
clone size: few; D gene: TRBD1; V gene: TRBV12-3/TRBV12-4; J gene: TRBJ1-3; CDR3 protein: CASSLSGTVGNTIYF; CDR3 DNA: TGTGCCAGCAGTTTATCGGGGACAGTTGGAAACACCATATATTTT
clone size: NA; D gene: NA; V gene: TRBV6-5; J gene: TRBJ2-3; CDR3 protein: CASSIGRTDTQYF; CDR3 DNA: TGTGCCAGCAGTATAGGGCGCACAGATACGCAGTATTTT
clone size: few; D gene: NA; V gene: TRBV12-3/TRBV12-4; J gene: TRBJ2-5; CDR3 protein: CASSYQGVTQYF; CDR3 DNA: TGTGCCAGCAGTTACCAGGGTGTGACCCAGTACTTC
clone size: NA; D gene: NA; V gene: TRBV29-1; J gene: TRBJ2-3; CDR3 protein: CSVPACDFTDTQYF; CDR3 DNA: TGCAGCGTGCCGGCGTGCGACTTCACAGATACGCAGTATTTT
clone size: NA; D gene: TRBD2; V gene: TRBV11-2; J gene: TRBJ2-3; CDR3 protein: CASSQTLGLAGYTQYF; CDR3 DNA: TGTGCCAGCAGCCAAACCTTGGGACTAGCGGGTTATACGCAGTATTTT
clone size: NA; D gene: NA; V gene: TRBV7-9; J gene: TRBJ1-4; CDR3 protein: CASSTTGTRNEKLFF; CDR3 DNA: TGTGCCAGCAGCACTACCGGGACAAGAAATGAAAAACTGTTTTTT
clone size: few; D gene: NA; V gene: TRBV7-3; J gene: TRBJ1-1; CDR3 protein: CASSADSVGNTEAFF; CDR3 DNA: TGTGCCAGCAGCGCCGACAGTGTGGGGAACACTGAAGCTTTCTTT
clone size: few; D gene: NA; V gene: TRBV12-3/TRBV12-4; J gene: TRBJ1-4; CDR3 protein: CASSPRGPNEKLFF; CDR3 DNA: TGTGCCAGCAGTCCTCGGGGACCTAATGAAAAACTGTTTTTT
clone size: NA; D gene: NA; V gene: TRBV6-5; J gene: TRBJ1-2; CDR3 protein: CASSSLGRPYGYTF; CDR3 DNA: TGTGCCAGCAGTTCCCTGGGGAGGCCCTATGGCTACACCTTC
clone size: NA; D gene: NA; V gene: TRBV7-2; J gene: TRBJ1-6; CDR3 protein: CASSLTSYSPLHF; CDR3 DNA: TGTGCCAGCAGCTTGACCTCCTATTCACCCCTCCACTTT
clone size: NA; D gene: NA; V gene: TRBV12-3/TRBV12-4; J gene: TRBJ2-3; CDR3 protein: CASNDGGTGTQYF; CDR3 DNA: TGTGCCAGCAACGACGGAGGGACGGGTACGCAGTATTTT
clone size: NA; D gene: TRBD2; V gene: TRBV9; J gene: TRBJ2-2; CDR3 protein: CASSPLPSGGTGELFF; CDR3 DNA: TGTGCCAGCAGCCCATTACCGTCGGGAGGCACCGGGGAGCTGTTTTTT
clone size: NA; D gene: TRBD2; V gene: TRBV7-2; J gene: TRBJ2-3; CDR3 protein: CASSRDYYTDTQYF; CDR3 DNA: TGTGCCAGCAGCCGGGACTATTACACAGATACGCAGTATTTT
clone size: NA; D gene: TRBD2; V gene: TRBV7-7; J gene: TRBJ2-5; CDR3 protein: CASSLGGSGGQETQYF; CDR3 DNA: TGTGCCAGCAGCTTAGGAGGTAGCGGGGGGCAAGAGACCCAGTACTTC
clone size: few; D gene: TRBD2; V gene: TRBV2; J gene: TRBJ2-3; CDR3 protein: CASSGLAGGFSTDTQYF; CDR3 DNA: TGTGCCAGCAGTGGACTAGCGGGGGGGTTCAGCACAGATACGCAGTATTTT
clone size: NA; D gene: NA; V gene: TRBV7-9; J gene: TRBJ1-4; CDR3 protein: CASSLRVAGNNEKLFF; CDR3 DNA: TGTGCCAGCAGCTTACGCGTTGCAGGGAATAATGAAAAACTGTTTTTT
clone size: few; D gene: NA; V gene: TRBV3-1; J gene: TRBJ1-2; CDR3 protein: CASSQGPGVGYTF; CDR3 DNA: TGTGCCAGCAGCCAAGGCCCAGGGGTTGGCTACACCTTC
clone size: NA; D gene: NA; V gene: TRBV6-5; J gene: TRBJ2-1; CDR3 protein: CASSHLRAGARNEQFF; CDR3 DNA: TGTGCCAGCAGCCACCTCCGGGCGGGGGCCAGGAATGAGCAGTTCTTC
clone size: few; D gene: TRBD2; V gene: TRBV7-9; J gene: TRBJ2-5; CDR3 protein: CASSSGGLAGAETQYF; CDR3 DNA: TGTGCCAGCAGCTCGGGGGGACTAGCGGGCGCCGAGACCCAGTACTTC
clone size: NA; D gene: TRBD2; V gene: TRBV5-1; J gene: TRBJ2-5; CDR3 protein: CASSSGTSGGQETQYF; CDR3 DNA: TGCGCCAGCAGCTCTGGGACTAGCGGGGGCCAAGAGACCCAGTACTTC
clone size: NA; D gene: NA; V gene: TRBV6-6; J gene: TRBJ1-1; CDR3 protein: CASGAWGAFNTEAFF; CDR3 DNA: TGTGCCAGCGGAGCCTGGGGGGCCTTTAACACTGAAGCTTTCTTT
clone size: NA; D gene: TRBD1; V gene: TRBV28; J gene: TRBJ1-2; CDR3 protein: CASSLLGTGKDYTF; CDR3 DNA: TGTGCCAGCAGTTTACTTGGGACAGGGAAGGACTACACCTTC
clone size: many; D gene: TRBD1; V gene: TRBV7-2; J gene: TRBJ1-1; CDR3 protein: CASSPTGDTEAFF; CDR3 DNA: TGTGCCAGCAGCCCGACAGGGGACACTGAAGCTTTCTTT
clone size: few; D gene: NA; V gene: TRBV11-2; J gene: TRBJ1-4; CDR3 protein: CASSSLSGTAKLFF; CDR3 DNA: TGTGCCAGCAGCTCTCTCTCCGGGACCGCGAAACTGTTTTTT
clone size: NA; D gene: NA; V gene: TRBV5-1; J gene: TRBJ2-3; CDR3 protein: CASSLGAGRDTQYF; CDR3 DNA: TGCGCCAGCAGCTTGGGTGCAGGGCGCGATACGCAGTATTTT
clone size: many; D gene: TRBD1; V gene: TRBV7-2; J gene: TRBJ2-5; CDR3 protein: CASSSLDRAETQYF; CDR3 DNA: TGTGCCAGCAGCTCCCTGGACAGGGCCGAGACCCAGTACTTC
clone size: NA; D gene: TRBD2; V gene: TRBV11-1; J gene: TRBJ2-5; CDR3 protein: CASSTGLAASRGTQYF; CDR3 DNA: TGTGCCAGCAGCACGGGACTAGCGGCATCCCGTGGGACCCAGTACTTC
clone size: many; D gene: TRBD2; V gene: TRBV7-3; J gene: TRBJ2-3; CDR3 protein: CASSLTPGTSEYTDTQYF; CDR3 DNA: TGTGCCAGCAGCTTAACTCCTGGGACTAGCGAATACACAGATACGCAGTATTTT
clone size: NA; D gene: TRBD2; V gene: TRBV7-2; J gene: TRBJ2-3; CDR3 protein: CASSGERDRPSQYF; CDR3 DNA: TGTGCCAGCAGCGGAGAGCGGGACCGCCCTTCGCAGTATTTT
clone size: NA; D gene: TRBD2; V gene: TRBV5-1; J gene: TRBJ2-3; CDR3 protein: CASSPGTSGGIADTQYF; CDR3 DNA: TGCGCCAGCAGCCCCGGGACTAGCGGGGGGATCGCAGATACGCAGTATTTT
clone size: NA; D gene: NA; V gene: TRBV28; J gene: TRBJ2-7; CDR3 protein: CATLDPSAGEQYF; CDR3 DNA: TGTGCCACCCTGGATCCCTCTGCTGGGGAGCAGTACTTC
clone size: NA; D gene: NA; V gene: TRBV27; J gene: TRBJ1-1; CDR3 protein: CASSLYRTTVTEAFF; CDR3 DNA: TGTGCCAGCAGTTTGTACAGGACAACGGTCACTGAAGCTTTCTTT
clone size: few; D gene: TRBD2; V gene: TRBV20-1; J gene: TRBJ2-5; CDR3 protein: CSARDVAGGLGETQYF; CDR3 DNA: TGCAGTGCTAGAGATGTAGCGGGGGGCTTAGGTGAGACCCAGTACTTC
clone size: many; D gene: NA; V gene: TRBV5-1; J gene: TRBJ2-5; CDR3 protein: CASSWNPGAKETQYF; CDR3 DNA: TGCGCCAGCAGCTGGAACCCGGGGGCTAAAGAGACCCAGTACTTC
clone size: NA; D gene: NA; V gene: TRBV4-3; J gene: TRBJ2-5; CDR3 protein: CASSQDRVSETQYF; CDR3 DNA: TGCGCCAGCAGCCAAGACAGGGTCTCCGAGACCCAGTACTTC
clone size: many; D gene: NA; V gene: TRBV6-5; J gene: TRBJ1-1; CDR3 protein: CASSLGVDLTGTEAFF; CDR3 DNA: TGTGCCAGCAGCCTAGGGGTGGATCTCACGGGCACTGAAGCTTTCTTT
clone size: NA; D gene: NA; V gene: TRBV6-5; J gene: TRBJ2-5; CDR3 protein: CASSTSFRTAQETQYF; CDR3 DNA: TGTGCCAGCAGTACCTCCTTTCGGACAGCCCAAGAGACCCAGTACTTC